This T cell receptor beta chain was recorded in a study of control samples from healthy donors and cancer patients. Clones were read by immunoSEQ multiplex PCR, and TCRdb kept only the in-frame ones, dropping some. Here the sample spans more than 85,000 clones, under 95% being singletons. The CDR3 extends over 13 amino acids. The germline V gene encodes CDR1 LGHDT and CDR2 YNNKEL (reference sequence). Trimming removed 1 base at V and 10 bases at J, with 11 bases between. Sequenced material: blood. The chain links TRBV3-1 (or the pseudogene TRBV3-2) to TRBJ1-5; D gene uncertain. The TCR originated in a woman younger than 35 in good health. CDR3 DNA: TGTGCCAGCAGCCAAGGTTCAAAAGTTCCCCAGCATTTT. Translated: CASSQGSKVPQHF.